A single sample gave rise to the 24 T cell receptor beta chains below, sequenced in a study of technical replicates of blood from a handful of donors. Data came from immunoSEQ multiplex PCR; TCRdb stores just in-frame clones and leaves some out. This table has tens of thousands of clones, around 94% appearing once. Sequenced input: T cells isolated from PBMCs. Receptors were obtained from a human donor in good health.

This clone is a singleton in its sample. The rearrangement uses TRBV12-5 and TRBJ1-5, with D tentatively TRBD1 (6 bases). The CDR3 is made up of 13 amino acids. V was shortened by 1 base and J by 5 bases, with 6 bases between the two germline ends. Germline lookup yields CDR1 LGHNT and CDR2 FRNRAP. CDR3 bases: TGTGCTAGTGGTTTGGCAGGGGATCAGCCCCAGCATTTT. Protein: CASGLAGDQPQHF.

CDR3 loop: CASSPSLVTGVSNTEAFF. The CDR3 nucleotides are TGTGCCAGCTCACCATCCCTCGTGACAGGGGTATCGAACACTGAAGCTTTCTTT. This chain joins TRBV18 and TRBJ1-1; 8 nucleotides match TRBD1. This CDR3 spans 18 amino acids. The V segment lost 2 bases and the J segment 1 base; nucleotides outside the gene matches: 12. CDR1 KGHSH and CDR2 LQKENI come from the germline V gene.

CDR3 residues: CASSYGGEKDEKLFF. The DNA for the CDR3 is TGTGCCAGCAGTTACGGCGGGGAAAAGGATGAAAAACTGTTTTTT. The rearrangement uses TRBV6-6 and TRBJ1-4; no clear D. CDR3 length: 15 amino acids. Trimming removed 2 bases from V and 6 bases from J, with 13 bases in between. Germline assignment: CDR1 MNHNY and CDR2 SVGAGI (reference sequence).

This clone turned up a few times. V usage is TRBV30 and J usage is TRBJ1-1; D remains ambiguous. The V and J ends lost 3 bases and 1 base respectively, with 6 bases between them. This CDR3 is built from 12 residues. CDR1 and CDR2 from the germline V gene are GTSNPN and SVGIG (reference sequence). CDR3: CAWRTTNTEAFF. The CDR3 DNA follows: TGTGCCTGGAGGACAACGAACACTGAAGCTTTCTTT.

The chain has TRBV7-2 and TRBJ2-5; D is perhaps TRBD1 (6 bases). The V end lost 4 bases, the J end lost 0 bases, and 9 bases lay between the germline ends. The CDR3 has 14 amino acids. In germline, CDR1 is SGHTA, CDR2 FQGNSA. The CDR3 region is CASSWTAYQETQYF. The DNA of the CDR3 is TGTGCCAGCAGCTGGACAGCGTACCAAGAGACCCAGTACTTC.

The J gene is TRBJ1-5, the V gene TRBV21-1. TRBV21-1 is shown as a pseudogene. The CDR3 covers 17 residues. The CDR3: CASSKKIKRGLNQPQHF. In nucleotides, the CDR3 is TGTGCCAGCAGCAAAAAAATTAAAAGGGGACTCAATCAGCCCCAGCATTTT.

V and J are TRBV19 and TRBJ2-7; 8 bases line up with TRBD2. The CDR3 is 13 residues long. Germline CDR1 reads LNHDA; CDR2 reads SQIVND (reference sequence). V lost 7 bases and J lost 2; bases outside the gene matches: 4. CDR3 region: CASTPGGAYEQYF. For the CDR3, the DNA is TGTGCCAGTACCCCGGGGGGGGCCTACGAGCAGTACTTC.

The V gene is TRBV6-5, the J gene TRBJ2-7; 8 nucleotides line up with TRBD1. V shed 5 bases and J 3 bases; nucleotides not matched to a gene: 3. This CDR3 has 13 residues. The V gene's germline CDR1 is MNHEY and CDR2 SVGAGI. CDR3 region: CASSGQGVYEQYF. DNA for the CDR3: TGTGCCAGCAGTGGACAGGGAGTCTACGAGCAGTACTTC.

The chain uses TRBV9 and TRBJ1-1, with a tentative D call TRBD1 (5 bases). The CDR3 is 15 amino acids. Germline V gives CDR1 SGDLS, CDR2 YYNGEE. The V and J ends lost 0 bases and 0 bases respectively, with 9 bases between them. The CDR3 bases are TGTGCCAGCAGCGTAGGGCACAGGATGAACACTGAAGCTTTCTTT. Amino acid sequence: CASSVGHRMNTEAFF.

The chain links TRBV30 to TRBJ2-1; 9 nucleotides match TRBD1. The CDR3 has 14 residues. V lost 3 bases and J lost 6; bases outside the gene matches: 6. CDR1 GTSNPN and CDR2 SVGIG come from the germline V gene (reference sequence). The CDR3 region is CAWRGGTGINEQFF. In DNA, the CDR3 is TGTGCCTGGAGAGGCGGGACAGGGATCAATGAGCAGTTCTTC.

The table lists this clone with a count of one. This chain joins TRBV19 and TRBJ1-2; 7 bases are shared with TRBD1. This CDR3 is built from 15 residues. Germline V gene sequence: CDR1 LNHDA, CDR2 SQIVND (reference sequence). J gave up 1 base and V 7 bases, and 9 bases lay outside the gene matches. In DNA form, the CDR3 reads TGTGCCAGTATACCTGGGACAGCGCTTAACTATGGCTACACCTTC. Translation gives CASIPGTALNYGYTF. Complete variable domain (other parts from reference TRBV19 and TRBJ1-2): DGGITQSPKYLFRKEGQNVTLSCEQNLNHDAMYWYRQDPGQGLRLIYYSQIVNDFQKGDIAEGYSVSREKKESFPLTVTSAQKNPTAFYLCASIPGTALNYGYTFGSGTRLTVV.

The gene calls are TRBV6-6 and TRBJ2-1, with TRBD1 identical over 7 bases. Germline CDR1 and CDR2: MNHNY and SVGAGI (reference sequence). Trimming at V came to 2 bases and at J to 3 bases, leaving 1 base not matched to a gene. CDR3 size: 14 residues. For the CDR3, the DNA is TGTGCCAGCAGTTACGACAGGGTCTACAATGAGCAGTTCTTC. It codes for CASSYDRVYNEQFF.

The rearrangement uses TRBV6-1 and TRBJ2-7; 8 positions match TRBD1. V shed 6 bases and J 5 bases; nucleotides not matched to a gene: 6. Germline V CDR1 and CDR2: MNHNS, SASEGT. CDR3 length: 13 residues. This CDR3 reads CASRWTGKNEQYF. CDR3 DNA: TGTGCCAGCAGATGGACAGGGAAAAACGAGCAGTACTTC.

The chain links TRBV5-1 to TRBJ1-1, with 9 bases that match TRBD1. The CDR3 has 18 residues. CDR1 is SGHRS, CDR2 YFSETQ, per germline. Losses at the gene ends were 0 bases for V and 3 bases for J; bases not matched to a gene: 12. The CDR3 loop reads CASSLVGTGSSKDTEAFF. The CDR3 bases are TGCGCCAGCAGCTTGGTGGGGACAGGGTCGAGTAAGGACACTGAAGCTTTCTTT.

This chain uses TRBV28 with TRBJ2-1, with 10 bases fitting TRBD2. The germline CDR1 and CDR2 sequences are MDHEN and SYDVKM. V was clipped by 2 bases and J by 5 bases; unmatched bases: 3. The CDR3 is 15 residues long. CDR3 region: CASSLNLAGDNEQFF. CDR3 DNA sequence: TGTGCCAGCAGTTTAAACCTAGCGGGAGACAATGAGCAGTTCTTC.

Only one count was recorded for this clone. V is TRBV5-8 and J is TRBJ2-3; D ambiguous. CDR3 length: 12 residues. V shed 2 bases and J shed 10 bases, with 11 bases lying between them. Germline CDR1 and CDR2: SGHTS and YDEGEE. The CDR3 nucleotides read TGTGCCAGCAGCTTACTGGGCTTACCGCAGTATTTT. Translation gives CASSLLGLPQYF.

The gene calls are TRBV5-1 and TRBJ2-1; D is undetermined. Trimming shortened V by 3 bases and J by 8 bases, and 9 bases separated the two germline ends. The germline V gene encodes CDR1 SGHRS and CDR2 YFSETQ. This CDR3 is built from 12 residues. CDR3 region: CASSWAGYEQFF. The DNA of the CDR3 is TGCGCCAGCAGCTGGGCTGGGTATGAGCAGTTCTTC.

The chain is built from TRBV6-6 and TRBJ1-2, with D possibly matching TRBD1 (5 bases). This CDR3 has 16 residues. Germline CDR1 reads MNHNY; CDR2 reads SVGAGI (reference sequence). Between the trimmed V and J ends, which lost 6 bases and 3 bases, there was a span of 20 bases. Written as DNA, the CDR3 is TGTGCCAGCAGCCACAGCCTCATCGGGGGGGACTATGGCTACACCTTC. Residues: CASSHSLIGGDYGYTF.

The genes are TRBV25-1 and TRBJ1-1; D gene unclear. The CDR3 is 14 residues long. Per the germline V gene, CDR1 is MGHDK and CDR2 is SYGVNS. V dropped 8 bases and J dropped 1 base, with 14 bases sitting between them. The CDR3 is CASSKSNRNTEAFF. In DNA form, the CDR3 reads TGTGCCAGCTCTAAATCCAACAGGAACACTGAAGCTTTCTTT.

This clone is a singleton in its sample. This chain links TRBV5-4 with TRBJ1-2; no firm D call. CDR3 size: 12 residues. V lost 0 bases and J 8 bases, leaving 8 bases between the germline ends. In germline, CDR1 is SGHNT, CDR2 YYREEE (reference sequence). CDR3 bases: TGTGCCAGCAGCTTGGGCCTTGAGGGCTACACCTTC. Translating gives CASSLGLEGYTF.

CDR3 nucleotides: TGCAGCGTTGACCTCGGAAACACCATATATTTT. Translation: CSVDLGNTIYF. The chain recombines TRBV29-1 with TRBJ1-3; D gene ambiguous. V lost 3 bases and J 4 bases, leaving 4 bases between the germline ends. The CDR3 contains 11 residues. Germline CDR1 and CDR2: SQVTM and ANQGSEA.

The gene calls are TRBV5-6 and TRBJ2-5, with D hard to call. The CDR3 consists of 11 residues. Trimming took off 2 bases at V and 5 bases at J, with 4 bases between the two ends. In germline, CDR1 is SGHDT, CDR2 YYEEEE. The CDR3 here is CASSFSETQYF. In DNA form, the CDR3 reads TGTGCCAGCAGCTTTTCTGAGACCCAGTACTTC. Full variable domain (missing parts from reference TRBV5-6 and TRBJ2-5): DAGVTQSPTHLIKTRGQQVTLRCSPKSGHDTVSWYQQALGQGPQFIFQYYEEEERQRGNFPDRFSGHQFPNYSSELNVNALLLGDSALYLCASSFSETQYFGPGTRLLVL.

The V call is TRBV5-1, the J call TRBJ1-2; the match to TRBD1 covers 7 bases. Germline trimming cut 0 bases from V and 0 bases from J; bases unmatched to any gene: 5. Germline V gene data show CDR1 as SGHRS and CDR2 as YFSETQ. CDR3 length: 16 residues. CDR3 in amino acids: CASSLAGTEANYGYTF. CDR3 nucleotide sequence: TGCGCCAGCAGCTTGGCCGGGACAGAAGCTAACTATGGCTACACCTTC.

This chain joins TRBV7-8 and TRBJ2-6, with D tentatively TRBD2 (6 bases). The germline V gene encodes CDR1 SGHVS and CDR2 FQNEAQ. With 4 bases removed from V and 0 bases from J, the gap between germline ends came to 10 bases. The CDR3 runs to 16 residues. In DNA, the CDR3 is TGTGCCAGCAGCTCCCTGGGGGGCTCTGGGGCCAACGTCCTGACTTTC. It encodes CASSSLGGSGANVLTF.